This is a list of T cell receptor beta chains from one sample in a study of T cells in localized non-small cell lung cancer. Sequencing used immunoSEQ multiplex PCR; TCRdb keeps in-frame clones, though not all of them. The sample gives around 26,000 clones, around 85% of which show up once; more than 13% is in the top ten. Sequenced material: peripheral blood, taken before any cancer treatment. The receptors shown here come from a female donor at least 60 years old with stage II squamous cell lung carcinoma. CDR3s include the opening cysteine and the closing phenylalanine or tryptophan. Each record gives: clone size, J gene, D gene, V gene, CDR3 protein, CDR3 DNA. A D gene is named only where the DNA matches it firmly. Only part of the rows carry a size: once, few, many, or a class if the clone is expanded.

>.|TRBJ2-5|TRBD1|TRBV11-3
CASSPGKGGWETQYF
TGTGCCAGCAGCCCCGGGAAAGGGGGCTGGGAGACCCAGTACTTC
>few|TRBJ1-6|TRBD1|TRBV6-5
CASSYLGTGVSPLHF
TGTGCCAGCAGCTATCTAGGGACAGGGGTATCACCCCTCCACTTT
>few|TRBJ2-3|.|TRBV5-1
CASSSFSTDTQYF
TGCGCCAGCAGCTCGTTTAGCACAGATACGCAGTATTTT
>.|TRBJ1-4|TRBD1|TRBV5-5
CASSLGQGINEKLFF
TGTGCCAGCAGCTTAGGACAGGGAATTAATGAAAAACTGTTTTTT
>.|TRBJ2-1|TRBD2|TRBV9
CASTSGGGSLSSYNEQFF
TGTGCCAGCACCAGCGGGGGGGGCAGCCTTAGCTCCTACAATGAGCAGTTCTTC
>.|TRBJ2-7|.|TRBV7-2
CASSLDSLYEQYF
TGTGCCAGCAGCTTGGACAGTCTATACGAGCAGTACTTC
>.|TRBJ1-1|.|TRBV6-5
CASSSRQSPVNEAFF
TGTGCCAGCAGTTCTCGACAGAGTCCGGTTAATGAAGCTTTCTTT
>.|TRBJ2-5|.|TRBV10-1
CAAGNQETQYF
TGCGCCGCGGGAAACCAAGAGACCCAGTACTTC
>.|TRBJ1-1|TRBD1|TRBV19
CASSSGQGDTEAFF
TGTGCCAGTAGTTCGGGACAGGGGGACACTGAAGCTTTCTTT
>.|TRBJ2-2|TRBD1|TRBV7-2
CAGGQGAGTGELFF
TGTGCCGGAGGACAGGGGGCCGGCACCGGGGAGCTGTTTTTT
>.|TRBJ2-1|.|TRBV6-1
CASSPLGHGYNEQFF
TGTGCCAGCAGCCCATTGGGACACGGCTACAATGAGCAGTTCTTC
>.|TRBJ2-3|.|TRBV5-6
CASSLGSTDTQYF
TGTGCCAGCAGCTTGGGGAGCACAGATACGCAGTATTTT
>.|TRBJ1-5|.|TRBV6-1
CASRSGQINQPQHF
TGTGCCAGCAGAAGTGGACAGATAAATCAGCCCCAGCATTTT
>.|TRBJ1-2|.|TRBV5-6
CASSSIQGGYGYTF
TGTGCCAGCAGTTCTATTCAGGGCGGCTATGGCTACACCTTC
>.|TRBJ2-7|.|TRBV28
CASSSDRVAYEQYF
TGTGCCAGCAGTTCGGACAGAGTTGCCTACGAGCAGTACTTC
>.|TRBJ1-1|.|TRBV27
CASSFGDRSTEAFF
TGTGCCAGCAGTTTTGGGGACCGGAGTACTGAAGCTTTCTTT
>few|TRBJ2-1|TRBD2|TRBV6-6
CASNPGGASYNEQFF
TGTGCCAGCAACCCGGGGGGGGCCTCCTACAATGAGCAGTTCTTC
>.|TRBJ1-5|TRBD1|TRBV7-8
CASSQDRGVNQPQHF
TGTGCCAGCAGCCAGGACAGGGGAGTCAATCAGCCCCAGCATTTT
>.|TRBJ1-3|.|TRBV30
CAWIPGDGNTIYF
TGTGCCTGGATCCCGGGGGATGGAAACACCATATATTTT
>.|TRBJ2-2|.|TRBV6-5
CASSYGSAGELFF
TGTGCCAGCAGTTACGGGTCAGCCGGGGAGCTGTTTTTT
>.|TRBJ2-6|.|TRBV2
CASSDTNSGANVLTF
TGTGCCAGCAGTGACACTAACTCTGGGGCCAACGTCCTGACTTTC
>.|TRBJ2-1|.|TRBV27
CASQQGASYNEQFF
TGTGCCAGCCAACAGGGAGCCTCCTACAATGAGCAGTTCTTC
>.|TRBJ1-5|TRBD1|TRBV18
CASSRTGATNQPQHF
TGTGCCAGCTCAAGGACAGGGGCCACTAATCAGCCCCAGCATTTT
>.|TRBJ1-4|.|TRBV18
CASSQGRNEKLFF
TGTGCCAGCTCACAGGGAAGGAATGAAAAACTGTTTTTT
>.|TRBJ1-6|.|TRBV7-3
CASSSGTLGSPLHF
TGTGCCAGCAGCTCCGGGACCCTAGGTTCACCCCTCCACTTT
>.|TRBJ1-2|.|TRBV30
CAWSQTRGYTF
TGTGCCTGGAGCCAAACCAGGGGCTACACCTTC
>.|TRBJ2-5|TRBD2|TRBV7-9
CASSFSSGGRETQYF
TGTGCCAGCAGCTTCTCTAGCGGGGGTAGGGAGACCCAGTACTTC
>.|TRBJ1-1|TRBD1|TRBV29-1
CSAQGQGNTEAFF
TGCAGCGCCCAGGGACAGGGGAACACTGAAGCTTTCTTT
>.|TRBJ1-6|.|TRBV20-1
CSAYPPLHF
TGCAGTGCTTATCCACCCCTCCACTTT
>.|TRBJ2-2|.|TRBV28
CASLKGGNTGELFF
TGTGCCAGCCTCAAAGGGGGGAACACCGGGGAGCTGTTTTTT
>.|TRBJ2-5|.|TRBV7-2
CASSPTGTLLQETQYF
TGTGCCAGCAGCCCTACAGGGACGCTCCTCCAAGAGACCCAGTACTTC
>.|TRBJ1-1|.|TRBV12-5
CASGLQGPTEAFF
TGTGCTAGTGGTTTGCAGGGACCGACTGAAGCTTTCTTT